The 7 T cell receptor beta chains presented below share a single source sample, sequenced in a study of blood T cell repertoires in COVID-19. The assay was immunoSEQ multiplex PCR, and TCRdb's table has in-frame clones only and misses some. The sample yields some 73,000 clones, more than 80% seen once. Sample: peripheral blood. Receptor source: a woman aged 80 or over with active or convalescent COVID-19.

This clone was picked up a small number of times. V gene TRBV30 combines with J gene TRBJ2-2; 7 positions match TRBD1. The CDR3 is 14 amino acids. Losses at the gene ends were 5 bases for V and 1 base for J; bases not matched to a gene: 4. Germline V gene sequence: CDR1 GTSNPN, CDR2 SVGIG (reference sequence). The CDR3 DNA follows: TGTGCCTGGGACGGACAGGTGAACACCGGGGAGCTGTTTTTT. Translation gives CAWDGQVNTGELFF.

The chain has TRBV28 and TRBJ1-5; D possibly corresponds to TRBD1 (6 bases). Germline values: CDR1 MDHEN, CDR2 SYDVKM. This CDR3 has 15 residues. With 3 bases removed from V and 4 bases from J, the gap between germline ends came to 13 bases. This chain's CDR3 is CASSFYRESNQPQHF. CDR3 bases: TGTGCCAGCAGTTTTTACAGGGAGAGTAATCAGCCCCAGCATTTT.

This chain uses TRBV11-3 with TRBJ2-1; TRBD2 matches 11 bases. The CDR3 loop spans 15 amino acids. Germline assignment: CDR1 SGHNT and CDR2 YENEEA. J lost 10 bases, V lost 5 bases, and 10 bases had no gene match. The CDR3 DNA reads TGTGCCAGCAGCCTGACTAGCGGGGCCAAAAGGGAGCAGTTCTTC. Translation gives CASSLTSGAKREQFF.

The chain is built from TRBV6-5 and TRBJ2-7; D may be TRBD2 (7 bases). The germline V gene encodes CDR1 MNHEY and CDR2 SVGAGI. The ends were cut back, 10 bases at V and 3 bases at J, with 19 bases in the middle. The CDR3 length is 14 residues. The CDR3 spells CATRGLASGYEQYF. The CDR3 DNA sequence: TGTGCCACCAGGGGTTTGGCTAGCGGCTACGAGCAGTACTTC.

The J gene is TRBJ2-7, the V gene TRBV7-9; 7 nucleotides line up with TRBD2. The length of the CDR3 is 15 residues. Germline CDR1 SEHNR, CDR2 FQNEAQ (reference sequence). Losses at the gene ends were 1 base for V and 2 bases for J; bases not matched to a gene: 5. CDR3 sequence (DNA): TGTGCCAGCAGCTTAGGGGCAGGGAGGGCCTACGAGCAGTACTTC. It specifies CASSLGAGRAYEQYF.

This chain's CDR3 is CASSLVGTGDYEQYF. The CDR3 DNA is TGTGCCAGCAGCTTAGTTGGGACAGGGGACTACGAGCAGTACTTC. The chain recombines TRBV7-8 with TRBJ2-7, with 10 bases fitting TRBD1. This CDR3 is built from 15 residues. With V trimmed by 1 base and J by 3 bases, 3 bases remained unmatched. Germline loops: CDR1 SGHVS, CDR2 FQNEAQ.

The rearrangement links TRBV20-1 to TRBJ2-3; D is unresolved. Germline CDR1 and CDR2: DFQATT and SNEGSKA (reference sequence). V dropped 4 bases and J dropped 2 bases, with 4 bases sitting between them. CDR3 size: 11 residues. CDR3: CSATFTDTQYF. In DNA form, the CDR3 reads TGCAGTGCTACCTTCACAGATACGCAGTATTTT.